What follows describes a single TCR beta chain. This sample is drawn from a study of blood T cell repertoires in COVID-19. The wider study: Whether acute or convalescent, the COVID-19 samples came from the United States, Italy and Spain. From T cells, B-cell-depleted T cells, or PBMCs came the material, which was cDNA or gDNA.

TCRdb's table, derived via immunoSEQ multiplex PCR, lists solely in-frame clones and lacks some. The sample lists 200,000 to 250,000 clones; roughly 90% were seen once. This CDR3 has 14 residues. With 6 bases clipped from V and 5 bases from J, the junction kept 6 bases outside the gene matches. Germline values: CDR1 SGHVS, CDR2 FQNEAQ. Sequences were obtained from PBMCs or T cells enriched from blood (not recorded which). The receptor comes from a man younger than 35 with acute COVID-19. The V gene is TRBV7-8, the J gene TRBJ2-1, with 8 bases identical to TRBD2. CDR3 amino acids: CASRYSGTHNEQFF. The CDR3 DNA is TGTGCCAGCAGATATAGCGGGACCCACAATGAGCAGTTCTTC.